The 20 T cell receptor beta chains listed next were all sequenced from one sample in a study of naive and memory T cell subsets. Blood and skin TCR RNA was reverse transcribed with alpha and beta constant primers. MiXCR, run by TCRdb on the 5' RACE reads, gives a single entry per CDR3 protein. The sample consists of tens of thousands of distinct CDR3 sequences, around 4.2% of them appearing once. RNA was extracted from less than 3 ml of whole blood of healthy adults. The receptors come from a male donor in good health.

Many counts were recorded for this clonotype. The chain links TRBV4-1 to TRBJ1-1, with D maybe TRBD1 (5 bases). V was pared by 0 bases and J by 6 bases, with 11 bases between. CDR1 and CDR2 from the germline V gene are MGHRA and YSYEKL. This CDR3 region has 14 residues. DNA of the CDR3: TGCGCCAGCAGCCAAGACCAGGGAGCGGCTGAAGCTTTCTTT. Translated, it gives CASSQDQGAAEAFF.

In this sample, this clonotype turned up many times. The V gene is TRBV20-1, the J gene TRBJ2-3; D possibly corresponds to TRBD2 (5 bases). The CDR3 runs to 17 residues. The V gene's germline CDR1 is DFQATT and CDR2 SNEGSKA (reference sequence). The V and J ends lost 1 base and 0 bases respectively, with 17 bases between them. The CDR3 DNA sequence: TGCAGTGCTAGAGGTCTAGCTGCTAAACCTAGCACAGATACGCAGTATTTT. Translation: CSARGLAAKPSTDTQYF.

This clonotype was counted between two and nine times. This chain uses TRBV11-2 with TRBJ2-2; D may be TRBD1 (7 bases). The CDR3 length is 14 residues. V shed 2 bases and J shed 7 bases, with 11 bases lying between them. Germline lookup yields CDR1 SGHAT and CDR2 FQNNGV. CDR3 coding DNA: TGTGCCAGCAGCTTAAGGCGGGACAGCGGGGAGCTGTTTTTT. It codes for CASSLRRDSGELFF.

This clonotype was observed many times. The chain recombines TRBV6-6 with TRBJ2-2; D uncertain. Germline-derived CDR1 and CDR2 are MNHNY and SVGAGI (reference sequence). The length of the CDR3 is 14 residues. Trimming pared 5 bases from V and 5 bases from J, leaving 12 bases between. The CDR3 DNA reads TGTGCCAGCAGTAATATACAGAGAACCGGGGAGCTGTTTTTT. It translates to CASSNIQRTGELFF.

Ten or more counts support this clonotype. Here the CDR3 reads CASSLWQETQYF. The CDR3 DNA follows: TGTGCCAGCAGTTTATGGCAAGAGACCCAGTACTTC. V gene TRBV28 combines with J gene TRBJ2-5, with D uncertain. The CDR3 is 12 residues long. The germline V gene has CDR1 MDHEN and CDR2 SYDVKM. The V and J ends lost 0 bases and 2 bases respectively, with 1 base between them.

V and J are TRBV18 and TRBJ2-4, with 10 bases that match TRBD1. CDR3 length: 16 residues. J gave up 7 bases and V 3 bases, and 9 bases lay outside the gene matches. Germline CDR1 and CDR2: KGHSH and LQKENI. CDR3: CASSPGRPGQGNIQYF. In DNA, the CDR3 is TGTGCCAGCTCACCGGGTCGCCCGGGACAGGGGAACATTCAGTACTTC.

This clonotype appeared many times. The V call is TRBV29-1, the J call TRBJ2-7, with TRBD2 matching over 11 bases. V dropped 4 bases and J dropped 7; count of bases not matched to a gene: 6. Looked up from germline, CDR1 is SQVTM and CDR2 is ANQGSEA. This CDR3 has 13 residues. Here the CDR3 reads CSVVSSGRSEQYF. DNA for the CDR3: TGCAGCGTTGTGTCTAGCGGGAGGAGTGAGCAGTACTTC.

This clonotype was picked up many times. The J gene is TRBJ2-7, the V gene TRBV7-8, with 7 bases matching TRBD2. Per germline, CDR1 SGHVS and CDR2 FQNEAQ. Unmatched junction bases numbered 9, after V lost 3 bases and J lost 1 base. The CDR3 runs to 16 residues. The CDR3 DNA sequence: TGTGCCAGCAGCTTTACTAGCGCTTCATTATCCTACGAGCAGTACTTC. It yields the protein CASSFTSASLSYEQYF.

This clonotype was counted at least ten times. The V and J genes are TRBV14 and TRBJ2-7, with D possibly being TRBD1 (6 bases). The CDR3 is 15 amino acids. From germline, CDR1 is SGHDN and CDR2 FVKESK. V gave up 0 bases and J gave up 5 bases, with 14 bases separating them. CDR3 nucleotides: TGTGCCAGCAGCCAAGATTGGCCAGGGGACGACGAGCAGTACTTC. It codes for CASSQDWPGDDEQYF. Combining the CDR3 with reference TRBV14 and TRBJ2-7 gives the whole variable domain EAGVTQFPSHSVIEKGQTVTLRCDPISGHDNLYWYRRVMGKEIKFLLHFVKESKQDESGMPNNRFLAERTGGTYSTLKVQPAELEDSGVYFCASSQDWPGDDEQYFGPGTRLTVT.

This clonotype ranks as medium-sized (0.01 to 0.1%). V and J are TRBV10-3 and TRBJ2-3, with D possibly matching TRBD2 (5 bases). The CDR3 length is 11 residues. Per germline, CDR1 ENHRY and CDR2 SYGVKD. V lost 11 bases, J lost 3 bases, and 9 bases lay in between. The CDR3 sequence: CAVRRTDTQYF. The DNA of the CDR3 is TGTGCCGTCCGGAGGACAGATACGCAGTATTTT.

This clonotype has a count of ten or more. For the CDR3, the DNA is TGCAGCGTTGAGTTAAACTCTGGAAACACCATATATTTT. Translation gives CSVELNSGNTIYF. The chain carries TRBV29-1 and TRBJ1-3; D is unresolved. This CDR3 comprises 13 residues. Trimming shortened V by 3 bases and J by 0 bases, and 6 bases separated the two germline ends. Germline CDR1 and CDR2: SQVTM and ANQGSEA.

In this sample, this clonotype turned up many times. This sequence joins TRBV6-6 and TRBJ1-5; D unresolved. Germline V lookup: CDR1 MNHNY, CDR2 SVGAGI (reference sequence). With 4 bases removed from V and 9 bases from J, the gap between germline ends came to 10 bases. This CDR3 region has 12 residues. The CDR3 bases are TGTGCCAGCAGTTTCGGGTCTGGGCCCCAGCATTTT. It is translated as CASSFGSGPQHF.

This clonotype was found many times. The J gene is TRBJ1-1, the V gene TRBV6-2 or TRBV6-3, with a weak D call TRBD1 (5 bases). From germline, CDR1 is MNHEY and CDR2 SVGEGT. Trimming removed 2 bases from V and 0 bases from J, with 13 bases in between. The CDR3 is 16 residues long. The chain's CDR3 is CASSYRAQDMNTEAFF. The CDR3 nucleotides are TGTGCCAGCAGTTACCGGGCGCAGGACATGAACACTGAAGCTTTCTTT.

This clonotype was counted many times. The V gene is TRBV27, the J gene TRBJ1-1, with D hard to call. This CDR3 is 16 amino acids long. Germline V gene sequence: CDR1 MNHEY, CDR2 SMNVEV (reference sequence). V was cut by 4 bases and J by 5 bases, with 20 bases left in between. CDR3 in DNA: TGTGCCAGCAGTTCCGCGGGATTCGAGGTGTGGACTGAAGCTTTCTTT. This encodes CASSSAGFEVWTEAFF.

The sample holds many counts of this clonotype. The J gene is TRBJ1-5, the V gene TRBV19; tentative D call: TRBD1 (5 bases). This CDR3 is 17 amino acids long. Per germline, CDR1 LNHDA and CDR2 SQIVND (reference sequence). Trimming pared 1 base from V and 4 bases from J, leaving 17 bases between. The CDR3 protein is CASSIGVRLGVNQPQHF. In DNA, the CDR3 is TGTGCCAGTAGTATAGGCGTCAGATTGGGGGTTAATCAGCCCCAGCATTTT.

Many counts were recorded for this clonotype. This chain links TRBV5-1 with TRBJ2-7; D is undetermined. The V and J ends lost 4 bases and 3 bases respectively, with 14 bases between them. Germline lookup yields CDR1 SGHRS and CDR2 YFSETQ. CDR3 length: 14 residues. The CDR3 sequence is CASSLLGRGYEQYF. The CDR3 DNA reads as TGCGCCAGCAGCCTTCTCGGCAGAGGCTACGAGCAGTACTTC.

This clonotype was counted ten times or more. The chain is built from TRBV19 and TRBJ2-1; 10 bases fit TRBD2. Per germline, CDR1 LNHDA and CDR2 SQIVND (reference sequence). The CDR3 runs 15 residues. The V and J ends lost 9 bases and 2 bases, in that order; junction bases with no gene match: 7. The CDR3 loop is CASVEAGGPYNEQFF. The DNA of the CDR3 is TGTGCCAGCGTAGAAGCGGGAGGGCCCTACAATGAGCAGTTCTTC.

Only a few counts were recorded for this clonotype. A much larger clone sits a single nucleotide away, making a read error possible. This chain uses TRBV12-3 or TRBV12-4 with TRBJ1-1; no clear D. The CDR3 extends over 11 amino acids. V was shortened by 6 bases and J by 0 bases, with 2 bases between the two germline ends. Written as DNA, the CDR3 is TGTGCCAGCAGGATGAACACTGAAGCTTTCTTT. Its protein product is CASRMNTEAFF.

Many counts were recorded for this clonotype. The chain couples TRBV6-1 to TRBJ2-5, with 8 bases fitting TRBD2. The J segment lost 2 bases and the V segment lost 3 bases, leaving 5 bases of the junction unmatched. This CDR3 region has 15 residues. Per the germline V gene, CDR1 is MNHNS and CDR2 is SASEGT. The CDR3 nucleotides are TGTGCCAGCAGTGAGGTAGCGGGAAGACAAGAGACCCAGTACTTC. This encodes CASSEVAGRQETQYF.

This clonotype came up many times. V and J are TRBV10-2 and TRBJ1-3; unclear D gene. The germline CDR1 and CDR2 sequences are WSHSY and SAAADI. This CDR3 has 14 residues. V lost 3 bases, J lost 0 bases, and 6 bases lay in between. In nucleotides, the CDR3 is TGCGCCAGCAGTGACCACTACTCTGGAAACACCATATATTTT. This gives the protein CASSDHYSGNTIYF.